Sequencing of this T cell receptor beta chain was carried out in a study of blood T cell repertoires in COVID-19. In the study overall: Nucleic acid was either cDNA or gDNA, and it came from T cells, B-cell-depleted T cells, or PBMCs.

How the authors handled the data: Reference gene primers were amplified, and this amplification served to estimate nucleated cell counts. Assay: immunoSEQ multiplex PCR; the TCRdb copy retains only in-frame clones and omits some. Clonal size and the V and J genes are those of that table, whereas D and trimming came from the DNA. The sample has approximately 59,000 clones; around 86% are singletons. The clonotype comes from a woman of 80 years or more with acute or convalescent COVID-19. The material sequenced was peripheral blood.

As DNA, the CDR3 is TGTGCCAGCAGCGCGTCCGCAGGATACAATGAGCAGTTCTTC. It yields the protein CASSASAGYNEQFF. The rearrangement links TRBV9 to TRBJ2-1, with unresolved D. This CDR3 is built from 14 residues. The V end was cut by 3 bases, the J end by 4 bases, with 11 bases between. Germline CDR1 is SGDLS and CDR2 is YYNGEE.